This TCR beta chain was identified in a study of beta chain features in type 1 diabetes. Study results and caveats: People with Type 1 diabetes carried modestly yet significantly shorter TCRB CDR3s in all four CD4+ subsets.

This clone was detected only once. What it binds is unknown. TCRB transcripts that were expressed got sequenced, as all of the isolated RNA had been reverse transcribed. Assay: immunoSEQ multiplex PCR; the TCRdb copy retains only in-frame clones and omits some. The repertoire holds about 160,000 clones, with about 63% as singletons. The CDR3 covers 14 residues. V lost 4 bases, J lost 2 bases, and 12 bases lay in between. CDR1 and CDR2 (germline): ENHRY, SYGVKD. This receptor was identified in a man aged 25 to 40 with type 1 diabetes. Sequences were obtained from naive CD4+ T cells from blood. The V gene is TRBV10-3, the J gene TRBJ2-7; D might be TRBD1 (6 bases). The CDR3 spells CAISGADRAYEQYF. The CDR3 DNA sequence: TGTGCCATCAGTGGAGCGGACAGAGCCTACGAGCAGTACTTC.